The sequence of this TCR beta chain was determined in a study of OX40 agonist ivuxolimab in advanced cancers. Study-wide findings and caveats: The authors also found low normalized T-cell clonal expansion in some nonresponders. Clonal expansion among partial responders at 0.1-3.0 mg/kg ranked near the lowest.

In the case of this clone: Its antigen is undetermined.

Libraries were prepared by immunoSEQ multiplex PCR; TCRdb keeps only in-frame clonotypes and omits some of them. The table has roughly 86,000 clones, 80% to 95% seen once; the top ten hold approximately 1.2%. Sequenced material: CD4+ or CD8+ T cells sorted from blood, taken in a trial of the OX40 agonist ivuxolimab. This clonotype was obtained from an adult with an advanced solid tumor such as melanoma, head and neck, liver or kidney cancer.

CDR3 nucleotide sequence: TGTGCCAGCAGCTGGGGGACAGGGGCCAAAAACATTCAGTACTTC. Translated: CASSWGTGAKNIQYF. The V gene is TRBV7-2, the J gene TRBJ2-4, with 9 bases matching TRBD1. J lost 1 base, V lost 4 bases, and 2 bases had no gene match. Germline lookup yields CDR1 SGHTA and CDR2 FQGNSA. The CDR3 contains 15 residues. The entire variable domain, with the rest obtained from reference TRBV7-2 and TRBJ2-4, is as follows: GAGVSQSPSNKVTEKGKDVELRCDPISGHTALYWYRQSLGQGLEFLIYFQGNSAPDKSGLPSDRFSAERTGGSVSTLTIQRTQQEDSAVYLCASSWGTGAKNIQYFGAGTRLSVL.